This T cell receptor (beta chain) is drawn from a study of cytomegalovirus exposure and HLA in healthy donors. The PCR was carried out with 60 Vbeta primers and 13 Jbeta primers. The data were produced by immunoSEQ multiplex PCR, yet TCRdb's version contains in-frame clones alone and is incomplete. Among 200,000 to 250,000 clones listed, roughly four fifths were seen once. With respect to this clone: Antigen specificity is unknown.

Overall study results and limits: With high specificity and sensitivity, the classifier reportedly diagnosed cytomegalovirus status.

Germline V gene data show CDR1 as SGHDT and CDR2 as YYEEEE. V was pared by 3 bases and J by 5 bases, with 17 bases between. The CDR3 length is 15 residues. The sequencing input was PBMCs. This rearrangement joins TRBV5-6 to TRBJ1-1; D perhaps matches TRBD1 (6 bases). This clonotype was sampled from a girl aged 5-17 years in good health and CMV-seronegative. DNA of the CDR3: TGTGCCAGCAGCTCCTTGCCGGGACAATTAACTGAAGCTTTCTTT. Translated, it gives CASSSLPGQLTEAFF.